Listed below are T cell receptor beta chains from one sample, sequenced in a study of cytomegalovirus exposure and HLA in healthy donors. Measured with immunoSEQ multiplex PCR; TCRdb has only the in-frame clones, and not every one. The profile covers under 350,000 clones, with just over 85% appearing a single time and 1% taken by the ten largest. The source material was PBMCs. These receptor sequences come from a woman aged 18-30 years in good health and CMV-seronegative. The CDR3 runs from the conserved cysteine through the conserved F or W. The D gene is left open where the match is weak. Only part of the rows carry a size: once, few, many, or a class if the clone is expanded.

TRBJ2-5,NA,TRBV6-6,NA,CASSSFLNLPETQYF,TGTGCCAGCAGCAGTTTTTTAAATCTCCCCGAGACCCAGTACTTC
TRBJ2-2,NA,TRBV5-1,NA,CASTPLRGGGANTGELFF,TGCGCCAGCACCCCGTTGAGGGGGGGAGGGGCCAACACCGGGGAGCTGTTTTTT
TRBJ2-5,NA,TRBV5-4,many,CASSLGREETQYF,TGTGCCAGCAGCTTGGGTAGAGAAGAGACCCAGTACTTC
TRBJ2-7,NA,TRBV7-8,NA,CASSPGTTIYEQYF,TGTGCCAGCAGCCCCGGGACAACGATCTACGAGCAGTACTTC
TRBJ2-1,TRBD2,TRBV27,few,CASSLLAGGANEQFF,TGTGCCAGCAGTTTATTAGCGGGAGGAGCAAATGAGCAGTTCTTC
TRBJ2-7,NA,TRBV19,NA,CASSQGSEQYF,TGTGCCAGTAGCCAGGGGTCCGAGCAGTACTTC
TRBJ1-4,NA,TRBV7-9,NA,CASSREGVREKLFF,TGTGCCAGCAGCAGGGAAGGGGTCAGAGAAAAACTGTTTTTT
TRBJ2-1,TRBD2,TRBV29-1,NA,CALADYNEQFF,TGTGCACTAGCGGACTACAATGAGCAGTTCTTC
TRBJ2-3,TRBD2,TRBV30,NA,CAWQRDGWGDTQYF,TGTGCCTGGCAGCGGGACGGATGGGGGGATACGCAGTATTTT
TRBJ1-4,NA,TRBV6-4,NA,CASSADGEGKLFF,TGTGCCAGCAGTGCCGACGGGGAAGGCAAACTGTTTTTT
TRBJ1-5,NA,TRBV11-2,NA,CASSLGGVRDQPQHF,TGTGCCAGCAGCTTAGGAGGCGTCAGGGATCAGCCCCAGCATTTT
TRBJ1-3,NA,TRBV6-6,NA,CASTSVGSGNTIYF,TGTGCCAGCACGAGCGTAGGCTCTGGAAACACCATATATTTT
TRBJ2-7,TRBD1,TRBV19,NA,CASSFRGRGLSYEQYF,TGTGCCAGTAGTTTTCGGGGCAGGGGGCTTTCCTACGAGCAGTACTTC
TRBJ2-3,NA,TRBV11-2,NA,CASSTEADTQYF,TGTGCCAGCAGTACGGAGGCGGATACGCAGTATTTT
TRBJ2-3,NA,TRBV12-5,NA,CASGRGGAGGDTQYF,TGTGCTAGTGGCCGAGGCGGGGCGGGCGGAGATACGCAGTATTTT
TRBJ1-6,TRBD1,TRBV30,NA,CAGRDRVNSPLHF,TGTGCCGGCCGGGACAGGGTCAATTCACCCCTCCACTTT